The 15 T cell receptor beta chains below come from one sample, sequenced in a study of T-cell memory formation after mild COVID-19. TCRdb recomputed calls from the 5' RACE reads with MiXCR, one row per CDR3 protein. The repertoire holds hundreds of thousands of distinct CDR3 sequences, under 20% seen once, with about 11% in the top ten. Sequenced: PBMCs or a T cell subset sorted from them (not recorded which). The receptors were sampled from an adult woman who had mild COVID-19 (a few samples of this study predate the infection). Cell type and time point are not known.

CDR3 in amino acids: CASSPTGQPNSYEQYF. The CDR3 bases are TGTGCCAGCAGCCCGACGGGACAGCCTAACTCCTACGAGCAGTACTTC. The chain recombines TRBV7-3 with TRBJ2-7, with 7 nucleotides matching TRBD1. The V gene end was trimmed by 5 bases and the J gene end by 0 bases; junction bases not matched to a gene: 10. CDR3 size: 16 residues. Germline assignment: CDR1 SGHTA and CDR2 FQGTGA.

The chain is built from TRBV7-6 and TRBJ2-3; unclear D gene. V shed 2 bases and J shed 2 bases, with 8 bases lying between them. The CDR3 is 14 amino acids. Germline-derived CDR1 and CDR2 are SGHVS and FNYEAQ. DNA for the CDR3: TGTGCCAGCAGCTTAAGGCATTACACAGATACGCAGTATTTT. Amino acids: CASSLRHYTDTQYF.

The chain links TRBV7-2 to TRBJ2-3; 14 bases are a match to TRBD2. The trim removed 4 bases at V and 0 bases at J, leaving 0 bases unmatched. Looked up from germline, CDR1 is SGHTA and CDR2 is FQGNSA. The CDR3 sequence is 16 residues long. The CDR3 sequence is CASSWTSGRSTDTQYF. The CDR3 bases are TGTGCCAGCAGCTGGACTAGCGGGAGGAGCACAGATACGCAGTATTTT.

This clonotype was counted only a few times. V usage is TRBV6-5 and J usage is TRBJ2-7, with a possible D match to TRBD2 (6 bases). This CDR3 is 15 amino acids long. Germline lookup yields CDR1 MNHEY and CDR2 SVGAGI. Trimming shortened V by 0 bases and J by 1 base, and 10 bases separated the two germline ends. CDR3 loop: CASSYSIAESYEQYF. Written as DNA, the CDR3 is TGTGCCAGCAGTTACTCGATAGCGGAATCCTACGAGCAGTACTTC.

A word on this clonotype: Its ends do not fully match the called genes, so a read error is possible. The chain joins TRBV3-1 to TRBJ2-2; 11 positions match TRBD2. CDR3 length equals 15 residues. CDR1 and CDR2 (germline): LGHDT, YNNKEL (reference sequence). CDR3 bases: TGTGCCAGCAGGAAACTAGCGGGAGTCAACGGGGAGCTGATTTTT. Residues: CASRKLAGVNGELIF.

The chain couples TRBV4-2 to TRBJ1-4, with 7 bases fitting TRBD1. V lost 4 bases and J lost 3; bases outside the gene matches: 2. The V gene's germline CDR1 is LGHNA and CDR2 YNFKEQ. The CDR3 is 14 amino acids. The CDR3 loop reads CASSLRGANEKLFF. In nucleotides, the CDR3 is TGTGCCAGCAGCCTCAGGGGGGCTAATGAAAAACTGTTTTTT.

This clonotype was seen a few times. J is TRBJ2-7 and V is TRBV6-5, with a tentative D call TRBD2 (5 bases). This CDR3 region has 14 residues. Trimming took 0 bases from V and 3 from J, leaving 9 bases between them. The germline V gene encodes CDR1 MNHEY and CDR2 SVGAGI. This CDR3 reads CASSYSAGGYEQYF. The CDR3 DNA reads TGTGCCAGCAGTTACTCCGCGGGCGGCTACGAGCAGTACTTC.

V usage is TRBV15 and J usage is TRBJ2-2; 12 bases agree with TRBD2. J gave up 1 base and V 4 bases, and 1 base lay outside the gene matches. Germline-derived CDR1 and CDR2 are LNHNV and YYDKDF (reference sequence). The CDR3 totals 16 residues. CDR3 amino acids: CATSMGLAGNTGELFF. The DNA of the CDR3 is TGTGCCACCAGCATGGGACTAGCGGGGAACACCGGGGAGCTGTTTTTT. Complete variable domain (other parts from reference TRBV15 and TRBJ2-2): DAMVIQNPRYQVTQFGKPVTLSCSQTLNHNVMYWYQQKSSQAPKLLFHYYDKDFNNEADTPDNFQSRRPNTSFCFLDIRSPGLGDTAMYLCATSMGLAGNTGELFFGEGSRLTVL.

The rearrangement uses TRBV7-3 and TRBJ1-1; 8 nucleotides match TRBD1. The CDR3 totals 14 residues. V lost 5 bases and J lost 7; bases outside the gene matches: 9. Germline values: CDR1 SGHTA, CDR2 FQGTGA. The CDR3 bases are TGTGCCAGCAGCCTAGGCGGGGACAGGTATGAAGCTTTCTTT. Its translation is CASSLGGDRYEAFF.

The chain joins TRBV24-1 to TRBJ1-4; D is uncertain. This CDR3 is built from 15 residues. The germline V and J ends were trimmed by 2 bases and 8 bases, with 14 bases remaining between them. CDR1 is KGHDR, CDR2 SFDVKD, per germline. CDR3 sequence (DNA): TGTGCCACCAGTGATTCTAGAGGACCCTACGAAAAACTGTTTTTT. As protein: CATSDSRGPYEKLFF.

This clonotype was picked up a small number of times. V gene TRBV12-3 or TRBV12-4 combines with J gene TRBJ2-5, with D perhaps matching TRBD2 (6 bases). This CDR3 is 15 amino acids long. V gave up 2 bases and J gave up 5 bases, with 15 bases separating them. The CDR3 loop reads CASSLTSPGWETQYF. In nucleotides, the CDR3 is TGTGCCAGCAGTTTAACTAGCCCGGGGTGGGAGACCCAGTACTTC.

This rearrangement joins TRBV3-1 to TRBJ2-1; D may correspond to TRBD1 or TRBD2 (5 bases each). V lost 10 bases to trimming and J lost 3 bases, with 10 bases between them. From germline, CDR1 is LGHDT and CDR2 YNNKEL (reference sequence). The length of the CDR3 is 12 residues. The CDR3 protein is CATGGGYNEQFF. The CDR3 nucleotides are TGTGCCACGGGTGGGGGCTACAATGAGCAGTTCTTC.

V usage is TRBV20-1 and J usage is TRBJ1-1; D call uncertain. V lost 5 bases, J lost 4 bases, and 20 bases lay in between. Germline-derived CDR1 and CDR2 are DFQATT and SNEGSKA (reference sequence). The length of the CDR3 is 15 residues. The DNA for the CDR3 is TGCAGTGCTCCCCCCTGGGAGAGGCTTTCCACTGAAGCTTTCTTT. It encodes CSAPPWERLSTEAFF.

The rearrangement links TRBV7-2 to TRBJ1-2; 9 bases fit TRBD1. The CDR3 consists of 15 residues. CDR1 and CDR2 from the germline V gene are SGHTA and FQGNSA. V shed 4 bases, J shed 1 base, and the junction held 4 bases outside the gene matches. CDR3: CASSSGQGYNYGYTF. The CDR3 nucleotides read TGTGCCAGCAGCTCCGGACAGGGGTATAACTATGGCTACACCTTC.

This clonotype was found a few times. The genes are TRBV20-1 and TRBJ2-6, with 7 bases fitting TRBD1. The germline CDR1 and CDR2 sequences are DFQATT and SNEGSKA (reference sequence). The V gene end was trimmed by 5 bases and the J gene end by 4 bases; junction bases not matched to a gene: 2. The CDR3 runs 13 residues. In nucleotides, the CDR3 is TGCAGTGCTGGACAGGTCGGGGCCAACGTCCTGACTTTC. This encodes CSAGQVGANVLTF.